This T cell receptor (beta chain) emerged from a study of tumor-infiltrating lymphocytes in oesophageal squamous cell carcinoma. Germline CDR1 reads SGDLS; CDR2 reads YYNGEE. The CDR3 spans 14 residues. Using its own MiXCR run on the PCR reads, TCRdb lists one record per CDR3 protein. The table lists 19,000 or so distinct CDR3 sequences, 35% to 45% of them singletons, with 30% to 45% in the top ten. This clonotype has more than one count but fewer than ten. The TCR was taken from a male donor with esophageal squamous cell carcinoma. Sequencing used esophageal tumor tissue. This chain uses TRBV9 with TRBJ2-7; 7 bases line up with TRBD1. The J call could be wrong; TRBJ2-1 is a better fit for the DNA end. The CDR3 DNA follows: TGTGCCAGCAGCGTAGGGGACAGATACAATGAGCAGTTCTTC. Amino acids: CASSVGDRYNEQFF.